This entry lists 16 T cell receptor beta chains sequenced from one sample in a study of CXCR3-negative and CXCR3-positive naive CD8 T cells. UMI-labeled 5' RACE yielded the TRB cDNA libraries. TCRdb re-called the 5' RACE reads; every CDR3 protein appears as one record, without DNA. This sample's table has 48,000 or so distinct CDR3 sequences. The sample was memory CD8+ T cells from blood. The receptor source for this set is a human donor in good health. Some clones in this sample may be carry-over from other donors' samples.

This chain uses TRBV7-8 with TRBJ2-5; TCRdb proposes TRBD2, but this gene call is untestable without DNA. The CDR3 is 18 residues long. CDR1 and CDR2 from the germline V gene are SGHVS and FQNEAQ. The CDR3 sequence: CASSLVRNGRGSGETQYF.

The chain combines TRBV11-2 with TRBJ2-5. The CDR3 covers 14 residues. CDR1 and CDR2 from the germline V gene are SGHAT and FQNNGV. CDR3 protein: CASSTWQDQETQYF.

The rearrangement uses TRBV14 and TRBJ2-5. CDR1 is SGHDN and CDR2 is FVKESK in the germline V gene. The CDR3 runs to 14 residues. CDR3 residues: CASSQERIAETQYF.

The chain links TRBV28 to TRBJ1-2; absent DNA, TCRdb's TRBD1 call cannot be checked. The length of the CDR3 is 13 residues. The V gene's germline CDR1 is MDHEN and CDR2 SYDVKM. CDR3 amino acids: CASSFPGQIGYTF.

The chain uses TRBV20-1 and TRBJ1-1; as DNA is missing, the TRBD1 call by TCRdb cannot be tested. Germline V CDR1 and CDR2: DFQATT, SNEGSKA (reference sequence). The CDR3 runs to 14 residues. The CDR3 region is CSAPTDEGHTEAFF.

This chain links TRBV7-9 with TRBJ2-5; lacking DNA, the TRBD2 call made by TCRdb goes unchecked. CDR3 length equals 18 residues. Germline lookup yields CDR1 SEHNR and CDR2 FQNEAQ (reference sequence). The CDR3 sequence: CASSLANGRALAQETQYF.

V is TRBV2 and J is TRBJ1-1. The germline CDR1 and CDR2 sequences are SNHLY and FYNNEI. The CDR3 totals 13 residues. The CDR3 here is CASMVTPNTEAFF. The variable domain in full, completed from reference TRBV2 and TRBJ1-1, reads EPEVTQTPSHQVTQMGQEVILRCVPISNHLYFYWYRQILGQKVEFLVSFYNNEISEKSEIFDDQFSVERPDGSNFTLKIRSTKLEDSAMYFCASMVTPNTEAFFGQGTRLTVV.

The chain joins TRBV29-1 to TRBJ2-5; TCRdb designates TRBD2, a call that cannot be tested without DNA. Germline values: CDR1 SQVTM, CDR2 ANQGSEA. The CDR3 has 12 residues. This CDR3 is CSVVAGGETQYF.

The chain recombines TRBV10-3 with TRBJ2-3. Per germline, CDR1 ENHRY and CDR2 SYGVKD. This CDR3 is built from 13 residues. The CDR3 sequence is CAISASVTDTQYF.

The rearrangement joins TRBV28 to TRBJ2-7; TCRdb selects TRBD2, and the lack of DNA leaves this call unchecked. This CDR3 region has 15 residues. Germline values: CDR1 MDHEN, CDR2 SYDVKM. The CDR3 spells CASSFMGGVAYEQYF.

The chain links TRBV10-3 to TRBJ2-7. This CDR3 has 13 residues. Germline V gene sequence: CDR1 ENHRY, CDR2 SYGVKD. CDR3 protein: CAISEASSYEQYF.

The CDR3 reads CASSLGDYEQYF. The gene calls are TRBV5-1 and TRBJ2-7. The germline CDR1 and CDR2 sequences are SGHRS and YFSETQ. The length of the CDR3 is 12 residues.

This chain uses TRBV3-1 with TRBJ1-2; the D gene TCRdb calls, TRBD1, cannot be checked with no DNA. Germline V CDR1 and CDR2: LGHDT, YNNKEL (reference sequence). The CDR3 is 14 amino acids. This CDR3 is CASSNTGTLLGYTF.

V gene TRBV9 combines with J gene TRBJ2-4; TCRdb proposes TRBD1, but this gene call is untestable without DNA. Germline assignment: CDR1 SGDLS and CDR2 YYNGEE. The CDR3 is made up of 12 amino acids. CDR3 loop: CASSVDKGAGDF.

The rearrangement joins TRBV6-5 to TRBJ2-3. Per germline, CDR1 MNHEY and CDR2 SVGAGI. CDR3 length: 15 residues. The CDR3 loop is CASSPVSRGADTQYF.

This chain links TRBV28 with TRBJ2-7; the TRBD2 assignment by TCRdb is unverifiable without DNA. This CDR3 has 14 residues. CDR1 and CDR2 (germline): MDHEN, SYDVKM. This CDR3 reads CASSFGSGYYEQYF.